This T cell receptor (beta chain) was retrieved from a study of CD8 T cells in Susac syndrome. General study findings and limits: The CD4+ T cell repertoires in Susac syndrome did not show any clonal expansion. It was acknowledged by the study that relatively few individuals were included in its TCR sequencing and HLA analysis.

The authors reverse transcribed about 0.45 to 1 ug RNA with random hexamers. It was immunoSEQ multiplex PCR that amplified TCR beta CDR3 across 54 Vbeta and 13 Jbeta. One entry per CDR3 protein, called by TCRdb with MiXCR from the immunoSEQ multiplex PCR reads. Here the sample spans roughly 200,000 distinct CDR3 sequences, about 95% being singletons. TEMRA cells were FACS-enriched, and CD8+ and CD4+ T cells were isolated negatively. In regard to this clonotype: Its antigen remains unidentified.

The receptor was derived from a human donor with Susac syndrome. Sequenced: CD4+ T cells from PBMCs.

This CDR3 reads CAWSDRSPRGQPQHF. The CDR3 DNA sequence: TGTGCCTGGAGTGACAGGAGCCCGCGGGGTCAGCCCCAGCATTTT. V usage is TRBV30 and J usage is TRBJ1-5, with a weak D call TRBD1 (5 bases). Looked up from germline, CDR1 is GTSNPN and CDR2 is SVGIG (reference sequence). This CDR3 comprises 15 residues. V lost 1 base and J lost 6, with 16 bases in between.